This is a list of T cell receptor beta chains from one sample in a study of Ad26.COV2.S vaccination and SARS-CoV-2 variants. Repertoires were generated with immunoSEQ multiplex PCR, while TCRdb's copy carries only in-frame clones and drops some. The sample shows about 410,000 clones, around 92% of them seen only once. The material sequenced was peripheral blood, taken in a trial of Ad26.COV2.S vaccine versus placebo. The source of these receptors is a person aged 18-60 years who received the Ad26.COV2.S COVID-19 vaccine or a placebo. Each CDR3 is given with its conserved first and last residue. For some rows the clone size is stated as once, few or many, or as a class when expanded; others skip it.

TRBJ2-5,TRBV7-9,-,14,CASSTALGQETQYF
TRBJ1-1,TRBV4-3,-,14,CASSQDFTGPEAFF
TRBJ1-2,TRBV14,-,15,CASSQSPGRVNGYTF
TRBJ2-3,TRBV6-4,-,17,CAGISSGGLWCLDTQYF
TRBJ2-3,TRBV10-3,few,15,CAISKRSGQTDTQYF
TRBJ1-5,TRBV19,-,15,CASSFGQGAYQPQHF
TRBJ2-2,TRBV9,-,17,CASTPGPGFRNTGELFF
TRBJ1-5,TRBV6-2/TRBV6-3,-,17,CASSSGGKARGNQPQHF
TRBJ2-5,TRBV7-2,-,17,CASSLGRPSGGQETQYF
TRBJ1-2,TRBV7-8,-,14,CASSPPGRVYGYTF
TRBJ1-1,TRBV15,-,15,CATSKRTGRDTEAFF
TRBJ1-1,TRBV6-2/TRBV6-3,-,17,CASSPLRDPTWRAEAFF
TRBJ1-2,TRBV28,-,15,CASSLGGDRGYGYTF
TRBJ1-2,TRBV6-2/TRBV6-3,-,15,CASSYPGQGVVGYTF
TRBJ1-5,TRBV5-5,-,14,CASSLWGSNQPQHF
TRBJ2-7,TRBV7-9,-,15,CASSPRTPYSYEQYF
TRBJ2-7,TRBV10-3,-,16,CAISRGPSGTSYEQYF
TRBJ2-2,TRBV7-2,few,13,CASSLVLPGELFF
TRBJ2-2,TRBV27,-,12,CASREDTGELFF
TRBJ1-2,TRBV14,-,19,CASSQDYRNRSGPNYGYTF
TRBJ2-3,TRBV18,-,15,CASSRYPVGTDTQYF
TRBJ1-1,TRBV5-1,-,15,CASYPGQAKGTEAFF
TRBJ1-5,TRBV4-3,-,13,CASSLGPGQPQHF
TRBJ2-1,TRBV7-8,-,15,CASSLDRLAEGEQFF
TRBJ2-7,TRBV5-6,-,14,CASSLGRGYYEQYF
TRBJ1-6,TRBV11-2,-,15,CASSLTGTPNSPLHF
TRBJ1-1,TRBV5-1,-,14,CASSFGGANTEAFF
TRBJ1-5,TRBV7-8,-,13,CASSFFPNQPQHF
TRBJ2-2,TRBV10-1,-,15,CASSDGGADTGELFF
TRBJ1-5,TRBV7-9,-,17,CASSSDQVEGVHQPQHF
TRBJ1-4,TRBV6-5,-,14,CASNLDRGNEKLFF
TRBJ2-1,TRBV7-2,-,17,CASSLLSGGSSYNEQFF
TRBJ1-5,TRBV2,-,15,CASADTGVGNQPQHF
TRBJ2-1,TRBV9,-,24,CASSVSLRYPEYRIAGPPGNEQFF
TRBJ2-2,TRBV27,-,13,CASSLRGAGELFF
TRBJ1-2,TRBV7-9,-,14,CASSLTADNYGYTF
TRBJ1-6,TRBV7-9,-,16,CASSLAGQGSNSPLHF
TRBJ2-5,TRBV21-1,-,16,CASSRGTSGGGETQYF
TRBJ1-6,TRBV27,-,16,CASSLTVPNQYSPLHF
TRBJ1-3,TRBV6-5,-,15,CASSYSAGSGNTIYF
TRBJ2-7,TRBV7-6,-,13,CASSLADSYEQYF
TRBJ1-2,TRBV27,-,15,CASSFSYITNYGYTF
TRBJ2-5,TRBV5-1,-,17,CASSQARLASRGETQYF
TRBJ2-7,TRBV18,-,13,CASSPRVANEQYF
TRBJ2-5,TRBV7-9,-,14,CVSSPQGSQETQYF
TRBJ2-2,TRBV6-2/TRBV6-3,-,19,CASSYKRGAPTSNTGELFF
TRBJ1-1,TRBV30,-,14,CAWSAGLGNTEAFF
TRBJ1-2,TRBV28,few,11,CASSLGVGYTF
TRBJ2-7,TRBV9,-,15,CASSVRDSSAYEQYF
TRBJ1-2,TRBV23-1,-,13,CASSHGGGDGYTF
TRBJ2-3,TRBV4-3,-,13,CASSPREMDTQYF
TRBJ2-1,TRBV28,once,17,CAIASNTGTYLYNEQFF
TRBJ2-5,TRBV3-1/TRBV3-2,-,19,CASSQDPFGGGARVSTQYF
TRBJ2-1,TRBV27,-,15,CASSPRLALDNEQFF